This TCR beta chain is drawn from a study of cytomegalovirus exposure and HLA in healthy donors. Regarding the study as a whole: The number of N-insertions in an Asian-associated ancestry cluster was reportedly below the roughly 670-donor mean in a later analysis. Presence/absence analyses rested on an assumption that sequencing depth was roughly uniform across donors.

Note on this clone: The antigen is not known.

Germline V gene data show CDR1 as SGHDT and CDR2 as YYEEEE. V lost 3 bases and J lost 3; bases outside the gene matches: 6. The CDR3 loop spans 14 amino acids. Primers: 60 Vbeta forward and 13 Jbeta reverse. TCRdb's copy holds only in-frame clones and misses some; the assay was immunoSEQ multiplex PCR. The sample has about 200,000 clones; more than 80% are singletons. Healthy individuals who donated bone marrow served as the donors. Although they were nominally healthy when sampled, donors likely had unrecorded immune exposures. Sample: PBMCs. This receptor was taken from a man aged 25-45 years in good health and CMV-seronegative. This chain joins TRBV5-6 and TRBJ2-7, with 7 bases aligning to TRBD1. This CDR3 is CASSWDSEDYEQYF. The DNA of the CDR3 is TGTGCCAGCAGCTGGGACAGCGAAGACTACGAGCAGTACTTC. The whole variable domain, filled in from reference TRBV5-6 and TRBJ2-7, reads DAGVTQSPTHLIKTRGQQVTLRCSPKSGHDTVSWYQQALGQGPQFIFQYYEEEERQRGNFPDRFSGHQFPNYSSELNVNALLLGDSALYLCASSWDSEDYEQYFGPGTRLTVT.